This T cell receptor beta chain was documented in a study of radiotherapy plus CTLA-4 blockade in lung cancer. Study-level background: Of the patients, over 15% showed objective responses and around 32% attained disease control.

Profiling relied on immunoSEQ multiplex PCR, and the TCRdb table lists in-frame clones only, not all of them. The sample holds about 87,000 clones, around 86% seen once. Germline-derived CDR1 and CDR2 are SGHTA and FQGNSA. The ends lost 4 bases at V and 2 bases at J; junction bases unmatched: 1. This CDR3 is built from 15 residues. The source was peripheral blood, collected from a patient treated with radiotherapy plus ipilimumab. The chain couples TRBV7-2 to TRBJ2-7; 14 nucleotides match TRBD2. This clonotype was sampled from a human donor with non-small cell lung cancer that progressed on radiotherapy plus ipilimumab. The CDR3 sequence is CASSWGLAGAYEQYF. The CDR3 bases are TGTGCCAGCAGCTGGGGACTAGCGGGAGCCTACGAGCAGTACTTC. The whole variable domain, remainder taken from reference TRBV7-2 and TRBJ2-7, is GAGVSQSPSNKVTEKGKDVELRCDPISGHTALYWYRQSLGQGLEFLIYFQGNSAPDKSGLPSDRFSAERTGGSVSTLTIQRTQQEDSAVYLCASSWGLAGAYEQYFGPGTRLTVT.